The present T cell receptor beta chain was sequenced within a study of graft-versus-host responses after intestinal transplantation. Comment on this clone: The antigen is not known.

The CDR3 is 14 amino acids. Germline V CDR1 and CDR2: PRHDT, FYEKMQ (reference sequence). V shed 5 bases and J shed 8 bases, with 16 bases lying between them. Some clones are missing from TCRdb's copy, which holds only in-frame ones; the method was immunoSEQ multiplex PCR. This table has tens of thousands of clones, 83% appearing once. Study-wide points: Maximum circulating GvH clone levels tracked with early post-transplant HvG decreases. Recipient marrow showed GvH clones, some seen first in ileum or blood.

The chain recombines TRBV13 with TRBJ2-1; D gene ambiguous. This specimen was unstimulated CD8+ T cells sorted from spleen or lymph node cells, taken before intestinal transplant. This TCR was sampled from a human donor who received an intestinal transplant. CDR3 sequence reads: CASSRLLRSDEQFF. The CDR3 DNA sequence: TGTGCCAGCAGCCGACTCCTTAGGAGCGATGAGCAGTTCTTC.